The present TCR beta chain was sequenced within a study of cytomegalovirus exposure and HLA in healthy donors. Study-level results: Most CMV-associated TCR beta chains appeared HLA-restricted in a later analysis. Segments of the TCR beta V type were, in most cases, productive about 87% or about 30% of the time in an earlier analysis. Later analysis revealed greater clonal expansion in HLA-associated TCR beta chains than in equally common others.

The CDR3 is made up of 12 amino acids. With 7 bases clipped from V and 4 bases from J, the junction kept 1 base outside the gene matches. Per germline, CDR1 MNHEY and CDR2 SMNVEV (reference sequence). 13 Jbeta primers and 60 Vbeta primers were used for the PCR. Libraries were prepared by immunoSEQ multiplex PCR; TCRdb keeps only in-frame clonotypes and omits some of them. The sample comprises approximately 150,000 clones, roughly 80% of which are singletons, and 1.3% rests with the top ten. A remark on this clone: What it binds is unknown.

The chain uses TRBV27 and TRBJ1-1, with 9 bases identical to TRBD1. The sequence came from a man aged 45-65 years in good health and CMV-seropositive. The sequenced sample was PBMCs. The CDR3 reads CASMTGGTEAFF. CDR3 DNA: TGTGCCAGCATGACAGGGGGCACTGAAGCTTTCTTT.